This T cell receptor beta chain was sequenced during a study of T cells in Graves' hyperthyroidism and ophthalmopathy. Turning to the study itself: Sampling of peripheral blood happened at initial diagnosis, prior to any treatment.

Graves' hyperthyroidism without ophthalmopathy progression within 18 months was termed stable. Patients aged 18 to 65 had newly diagnosed hyperthyroidism that had lasted under 2 months. This CDR3 is built from 14 residues. V shed 6 bases, J shed 6 bases, and the junction held 9 bases outside the gene matches. Germline V gene lookup returns CDR1 GTSNPN and CDR2 SVGIG (reference sequence). Study findings and constraints: Patients with ophthalmopathy were separated from those with stable hyperthyroidism by a 13 V-J model.

This clonotype was observed a few times. Its target is not known. With a much larger clone just one base away, this may be a read error. There were TCR beta CDR3 regions amplified from RNA transcripts. Researchers ran a first-round RT-PCR on the TCR CDR3 using the HTBI primer set. Each CDR3 protein gets one entry after TCRdb re-called the multiplex PCR reads with MiXCR. Here the sample spans about 620,000 distinct CDR3 sequences, about 16% being singletons. Sequencing was carried out using blood. The rearrangement uses TRBV30 and TRBJ2-3, with 10 bases aligning to TRBD2. This clonotype was obtained from a woman in her 30s with Graves' hyperthyroidism. As DNA, the CDR3 is TGTGCCTGTCGTAAAGCGGGAGGGCCGGATACGCAGTATTTT. Translation: CACRKAGGPDTQYF.